This paragraph covers one T cell receptor (beta chain) sequence. The V end lost 5 bases, the J end lost 4 bases, and 12 bases lay between the germline ends. The CDR3 extends over 13 amino acids. Germline V gene lookup returns CDR1 PRHDT and CDR2 FYEKMQ (reference sequence). The time point: cycle 4 day 1 (C4D1), after 6 weeks of nivolumab. All patients relapsed after autologous stem cell transplantation, and brentuximab vedotin exposure varied. This record comes from a study of PD-1 blockade in classical Hodgkin lymphoma. Profiling relied on immunoSEQ multiplex PCR, and the TCRdb table lists in-frame clones only, not all of them. The sample carries fewer than 95,000 clones, nearly 85% recorded once.

This sample comprised peripheral blood mononuclear cells (PBMCs), obtained before the fourth cycle of nivolumab. This sequence joins TRBV13 and TRBJ2-7; D is unclear. This receptor was identified in a human donor with classical Hodgkin lymphoma. The chain's CDR3 is CASSPGSRYEQYF. The CDR3 region has the DNA TGTGCCAGCAGCCCCGGATCGCGATACGAGCAGTACTTC.